This TCR beta chain was identified in a study of cytomegalovirus exposure and HLA in healthy donors. Trimming removed 5 bases from V and 4 bases from J; junction bases left unmatched: 7. CDR1 is SNHLY and CDR2 is FYNNEI in the germline V gene. The length of the CDR3 is 15 residues. This PCR relied on a set of 60 Vbeta primers and 13 Jbeta primers. This table comes from immunoSEQ multiplex PCR, and its TCRdb copy is limited to in-frame clones, with some not included. In the table there are under 200,000 clones, around three quarters of which are singletons. The TCR originated in a man between 40 and 49 years old in good health and CMV-seronegative. This rearrangement joins TRBV2 to TRBJ2-5, with 10 bases fitting TRBD2. Sequenced: PBMCs. The CDR3 DNA reads TGTGCCAGCAGTATACTAGCGGGATCGGGAGAGACCCAGTACTTC. Translated, it gives CASSILAGSGETQYF.